This passage covers 5 T cell receptor beta chains from one sample sequenced in a study of blood T cell repertoires in COVID-19. TCRdb keeps only in-frame clones here, not all; method: immunoSEQ multiplex PCR. Of 230,000 or so clones listed, 80% were seen once; the top ten hold approximately 5.4%. The specimen sequenced was peripheral blood. The receptors come from a human donor in a cohort sampled during active COVID-19.

This CDR3 is CASSLARIDREKAEAFF. The CDR3 coding sequence is TGTGCCAGCAGCTTGGCTCGAATTGACAGGGAAAAAGCTGAAGCTTTCTTT. The V call is TRBV5-6, the J call TRBJ1-1, with TRBD1 matching over 7 bases. Trimming at V came to 0 bases and at J to 6 bases, leaving 14 bases not matched to a gene. This CDR3 comprises 17 residues. Germline values: CDR1 SGHDT, CDR2 YYEEEE.

This chain joins TRBV7-8 and TRBJ2-3, with TRBD2 matching 8 bases. Trimming cost V 6 bases and J 5 bases; bases outside gene matches: 13. The CDR3 runs to 16 residues. Germline V gene sequence: CDR1 SGHVS, CDR2 FQNEAQ. CDR3 loop: CASSFDSGISGDTQYF. The CDR3 DNA follows: TGTGCCAGCAGTTTTGATAGCGGGATAAGTGGAGATACGCAGTATTTT.

J is TRBJ2-1 and V is TRBV5-5, with TRBD2 matching over 8 bases. Germline CDR1 is SGHKS and CDR2 is YYEKEE (reference sequence). The CDR3 is 12 amino acids. J was trimmed by 14 bases and V by 4 bases; bases with no gene match: 8. CDR3 amino acids: CASSREGWAKFF. In DNA form, the CDR3 reads TGTGCCAGCAGCCGGGAGGGCTGGGCCAAGTTCTTC. The full variable domain, completed using reference TRBV5-5 and TRBJ2-1, is DAGVTQSPTHLIKTRGQQVTLRCSPISGHKSVSWYQQVLGQGPQFIFQYYEKEERGRGNFPDRFSARQFPNYSSELNVNALLLGDSALYLCASSREGWAKFFGPGTRLTVL.

The V call is TRBV27, the J call TRBJ2-6; 8 bases are shared with TRBD1. Trimming took 6 bases from V and 3 from J; bases not matched to a gene: 10. The CDR3 totals 17 residues. The germline V gene has CDR1 MNHEY and CDR2 SMNVEV (reference sequence). CDR3 loop: CASRSPGGSYGANVLTF. The DNA for the CDR3 is TGTGCCAGCAGGTCTCCAGGGGGCTCTTATGGGGCCAACGTCCTGACTTTC.

CDR3 protein: CATSDWAGARNEQFF. The CDR3 bases are TGTGCCACCAGTGATTGGGCGGGAGCACGGAATGAGCAGTTCTTC. The V gene is TRBV24-1, the J gene TRBJ2-1; 7 nucleotides line up with TRBD2. Germline V gives CDR1 KGHDR, CDR2 SFDVKD. The CDR3 has 15 amino acids. V gave up 2 bases and J gave up 7 bases; unmatched junction bases: 7.